This TCR beta chain is from a study of low-dose radiotherapy and immunotherapy resistance in tumors. TRAV- and TRBV-specific primers primed first-strand cDNA, covering alpha and beta chains. Amplification, which lasted 20 PCR cycles, used a constant-region primer and V-primer adapter to amplify TCRs. TCRdb re-derived calls from the reads in MiXCR, one entry per CDR3 protein. Of about 80,000 distinct CDR3 sequences detected, under 20% appear once; the ten largest clones hold approximately 1.5%. Time point noted: after trial treatment. Treatment given: LDRT plus nivolumab, ipilimumab, low-dose cyclophosphamide and aspirin (RACIN trial). The treatment that donors received included nivolumab, ipilimumab, aspirin, low-dose cyclophosphamide and low-dose radiotherapy. Regarding this clonotype: The likely explanation is a read error, given a far larger clone one base away.

Trimming shortened V by 4 bases and J by 6 bases, and 4 bases separated the two germline ends. Germline loops: CDR1 MDHEN, CDR2 SYDVKM. This CDR3 is built from 11 residues. This receptor was taken from a male donor with prostate cancer. The chain has TRBV28 and TRBJ2-1; no clear D gene. The input for sequencing was PBMCs, taken after low-dose radiotherapy plus immunotherapy. CDR3 region: CASSYVNEQFF. The CDR3 DNA follows: TGTGCCAGCAGTTACGTCAATGAGCAGTTCTTC.